These T cell receptor beta chains were read from a single sample in a study of blood T cell repertoires in COVID-19. TCRdb's table, derived via immunoSEQ multiplex PCR, lists solely in-frame clones and lacks some. Of more than 100,000 clones in the sample, approximately 84% were seen once. Specimen: peripheral blood. The receptors here all came from a woman in her twenties or thirties who had recovered from COVID-19. CDR3s include the opening cysteine and the closing phenylalanine or tryptophan. The D gene is left open where the match is weak. Only some rows state a clone size, as once, few, many or a class for expanded clones.

- TRBJ2-5 TRBV5-4 - CASSLVAEQETQYF TGTGCCAGCAGCTTGGTTGCGGAGCAAGAGACCCAGTACTTC
- TRBJ2-1 TRBV18 TRBD1 CASSPGTGARNEQFF TGTGCCAGCTCACCAGGAACAGGGGCGCGCAATGAGCAGTTCTTC
once TRBJ2-7 TRBV2 TRBD2 CASRGGIMWYEQYF TGTGCCAGCAGGGGGGGGATTATGTGGTACGAGCAGTACTTC
- TRBJ2-7 TRBV30 TRBD1 CAWSTTTGGFSYEQYF TGTGCCTGGTCTACGACGACAGGGGGCTTTTCCTACGAGCAGTACTTC
- TRBJ2-3 TRBV10-1 TRBD1 CASSERQGRDTQYF TGCGCCAGCAGTGAGCGACAGGGGCGAGATACGCAGTATTTT
- TRBJ2-4 TRBV19 - CASSMGWERRLAKNIQYF TGTGCCAGTAGTATGGGGTGGGAGAGGCGTCTAGCCAAAAACATTCAGTACTTC
- TRBJ2-3 TRBV10-3 - CAISRPPGGVPDTQYF TGTGCCATCAGCCGACCGCCCGGAGGGGTTCCAGATACGCAGTATTTT
few TRBJ1-4 TRBV27 - CASSLSIRFHEKLFF TGTGCCAGCAGTTTATCGATCAGGTTTCATGAAAAACTGTTTTTT
- TRBJ2-5 TRBV6-5 TRBD1 CASSRDSEETQYF TGTGCCAGCAGCCGGGACAGTGAAGAGACCCAGTACTTC
- TRBJ2-7 TRBV9 TRBD1 CASSVGGTGPWEQYF TGTGCCAGCAGCGTAGGGGGGACAGGACCGTGGGAGCAGTACTTC
- TRBJ1-2 TRBV20-1 - CSASIVEGYTF TGCAGTGCTAGCATCGTGGAGGGCTACACCTTC
- TRBJ1-2 TRBV5-4 TRBD1 CASSLSRGQGYGYTF TGTGCCAGCAGCTTGTCAAGGGGGCAGGGCTATGGCTACACCTTC
- TRBJ2-7 TRBV18 TRBD1 CASSPRARQGYEQYF TGTGCCAGCTCGCCGAGGGCGCGACAGGGGTACGAGCAGTACTTC
- TRBJ2-1 TRBV6-5 TRBD1 CASSYQGGINYNEQFF TGTGCCAGCAGTTATCAAGGGGGCATTAACTACAATGAGCAGTTCTTC
- TRBJ2-1 TRBV5-4 TRBD2 CASRPTSGTQFF TGTGCCAGCAGACCCACTAGCGGGACGCAGTTCTTC
- TRBJ2-7 TRBV7-2 TRBD2 CASSFAVGGGVYEQYF TGTGCCAGCAGCTTCGCCGTTGGCGGGGGGGTATACGAGCAGTACTTC
- TRBJ2-7 TRBV6-5 - CASRNEGGEQYF TGTGCCAGCCGGAACGAGGGGGGGGAGCAGTACTTC
- TRBJ1-1 TRBV7-9 - CASSPQGSGNTEAFF TGTGCCAGCAGCCCGCAGGGATCAGGAAACACTGAAGCTTTCTTT
- TRBJ1-1 TRBV4-1 - CASSQGGASGYTEAFF TGCGCCAGCAGCCAAGGCGGGGCTTCTGGGTACACTGAAGCTTTCTTT
- TRBJ1-1 TRBV5-4 - CASSLFGGGGTEAFF TGTGCCAGCAGCTTGTTTGGGGGCGGTGGAACTGAAGCTTTCTTT
- TRBJ2-5 TRBV9 TRBD1 CASSPEKGALETQYF TGTGCCAGCAGCCCAGAGAAGGGGGCGTTAGAGACCCAGTACTTC
- TRBJ1-1 TRBV19 TRBD1 CASSNRGHTNTEAFF TGTGCCAGTAGCAACAGGGGGCACACGAACACTGAAGCTTTCTTT
few TRBJ2-7 TRBV9 TRBD1 CASSVEGQSSYEQYF TGTGCCAGCAGCGTAGAGGGACAGAGCTCCTACGAGCAGTACTTC
- TRBJ2-3 TRBV9 TRBD2 CASSVEASGIQMFRPTQYF TGTGCCAGCAGCGTAGAAGCTAGCGGGATTCAAATGTTTCGACCTACGCAGTATTTT
once TRBJ1-2 TRBV29-1 TRBD1 CSVELLRTGTIVEGYTF TGCAGCGTTGAATTACTTCGGACAGGGACCATAGTAGAAGGCTACACCTTC
- TRBJ2-7 TRBV5-5 TRBD2 CASSLGLADSYF TGTGCCAGCAGCTTGGGCCTAGCGGACTCGTACTTC
- TRBJ1-6 TRBV19 - CASSPRVRLTEGNSPLHF TGTGCCAGTAGTCCGAGGGTTAGACTTACTGAAGGAAATTCACCCCTCCACTTT
once TRBJ2-5 TRBV14 - CASSQVLERSLKSRAKETQYF TGTGCCAGCAGCCAAGTTCTGGAACGCTCCTTAAAGTCGCGGGCTAAAGAGACCCAGTACTTC
- TRBJ2-5 TRBV2 - CASSRAGTYPQETQYF TGTGCCAGCAGTCGCGCCGGGACTTACCCCCAAGAGACCCAGTACTTC
- TRBJ2-7 TRBV25-1 - CASSGGYEQYF TGTGCCAGCAGTGGAGGGTACGAGCAGTACTTC
- TRBJ1-2 TRBV19 TRBD1 CASSHLLQGNYGYTF TGTGCCAGTAGTCATCTGCTACAGGGGAACTATGGCTACACCTTC
- TRBJ2-3 TRBV10-2 - CASSGSGLGTQYF TGCGCCAGCAGCGGGAGTGGGTTGGGTACGCAGTATTTT
- TRBJ1-4 TRBV6-5 - CASSQEGTTNEKLFF TGTGCCAGCAGCCAAGAAGGAACTACAAATGAAAAACTGTTTTTT
- TRBJ2-1 TRBV18 - CASSQGLTSDEQFF TGTGCCAGCTCACAAGGACTAACCTCCGATGAGCAGTTCTTC
- TRBJ2-1 TRBV10-3 TRBD2 CAISLAGDSYNEQFF TGTGCCATCAGCTTAGCGGGAGACTCCTACAATGAGCAGTTCTTC
- TRBJ2-5 TRBV27 - CASSPTPPRRNGVIQETQYF TGTGCCAGCAGTCCAACTCCACCCCGGCGGAACGGAGTAATCCAAGAGACCCAGTACTTC
- TRBJ2-3 TRBV5-4 - CASSSVGLDTQYF TGTGCCAGCAGCTCCGTTGGACTCGATACGCAGTATTTT
- TRBJ2-2 TRBV27 TRBD1 CASSRQGSGELFF TGTGCCAGCAGTCGACAGGGGTCTGGGGAGCTGTTTTTT
- TRBJ1-3 TRBV10-1 - CASSESIRGKTGNTIYF TGCGCCAGCAGTGAGTCGATACGGGGAAAAACTGGAAACACCATATATTTT
- TRBJ2-3 TRBV5-1 - CASSLGRDTQYF TGCGCCAGCAGCTTGGGCAGAGATACGCAGTATTTT
- TRBJ1-1 TRBV21-1 - CASSKVGAGLKRWGTEAFF TGTGCCAGCAGCAAAGTGGGAGCGGGACTTAAGCGTTGGGGCACTGAAGCTTTCTTT
- TRBJ2-1 TRBV6-5 - CASTSGLGSYNEQFF TGTGCCAGCACCTCAGGGTTGGGCTCCTACAATGAGCAGTTCTTC
once TRBJ1-1 TRBV19 - CASSITAVAPNTEAFF TGTGCCAGTAGTATTACGGCCGTAGCGCCGAACACTGAAGCTTTCTTT
- TRBJ2-7 TRBV6-5 TRBD2 CASSFWTSGTYEQYF TGTGCCAGCAGTTTTTGGACTAGCGGGACCTACGAGCAGTACTTC
- TRBJ2-3 TRBV20-1 - CSASHFGSTDTQYF TGCAGTGCTAGTCATTTCGGGAGCACAGATACGCAGTATTTT
- TRBJ2-7 TRBV10-1 - CASSEGLYEQYF TGCGCCAGCAGTGAGGGCCTTTACGAGCAGTACTTC
- TRBJ1-3 TRBV14 - CASSPLERSGNTIYF TGTGCCAGCAGCCCTCTAGAGCGCTCTGGAAACACCATATATTTT
- TRBJ1-1 TRBV28 - CASSLGAGRAFF TGTGCCAGCAGTTTAGGGGCAGGGCGGGCTTTCTTT
- TRBJ2-7 TRBV30 - CAWSQGGEQYF TGTGCCTGGAGCCAGGGGGGCGAGCAGTACTTC
- TRBJ2-7 TRBV6-6 TRBD2 CASSPKLPGLAVYEQYF TGTGCCAGCAGTCCAAAACTCCCGGGACTAGCGGTATACGAGCAGTACTTC
- TRBJ1-5 TRBV12-3/TRBV12-4 - CASSPQQDQPQHF TGTGCCAGCAGTCCACAACAGGATCAGCCCCAGCATTTT
- TRBJ2-3 TRBV5-4 TRBD2 CASSFLAGGRTDTQYF TGTGCCAGCAGCTTCTTAGCGGGAGGGCGCACAGATACGCAGTATTTT
few TRBJ1-1 TRBV18 TRBD1 CASSPLVDRANTEAFF TGTGCCAGCTCACCACTTGTGGACAGGGCGAACACTGAAGCTTTCTTT
- TRBJ2-3 TRBV2 - CASRATSSTDTQYF TGTGCCAGCAGAGCTACCTCTAGCACAGATACGCAGTATTTT
- TRBJ2-3 TRBV7-9 TRBD1 CASSLAQGGDTQYF TGTGCCAGCAGCTTAGCACAGGGGGGAGATACGCAGTATTTT